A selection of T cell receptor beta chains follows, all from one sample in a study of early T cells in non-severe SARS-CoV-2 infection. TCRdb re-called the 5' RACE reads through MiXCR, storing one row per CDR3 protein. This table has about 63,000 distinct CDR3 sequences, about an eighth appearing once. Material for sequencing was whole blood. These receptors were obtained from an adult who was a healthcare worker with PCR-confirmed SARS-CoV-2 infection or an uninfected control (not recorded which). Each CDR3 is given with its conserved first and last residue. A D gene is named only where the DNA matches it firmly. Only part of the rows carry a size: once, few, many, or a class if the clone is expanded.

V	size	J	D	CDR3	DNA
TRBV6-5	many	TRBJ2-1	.	CASRTDSTHNEQFF	TGTGCCAGCAGGACGGACAGTACCCACAATGAGCAGTTCTTC
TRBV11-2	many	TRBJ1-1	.	CASSLSGLEAFF	TGTGCCAGCAGCTTAAGTGGGCTTGAAGCTTTCTTT
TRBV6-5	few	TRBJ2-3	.	CASTDPGTEDTQYF	TGTGCCAGCACCGACCCGGGCACGGAAGATACGCAGTATTTT
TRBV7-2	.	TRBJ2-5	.	CASSSRGGVQETQYF	TGTGCCAGCAGCTCCCGGGGTGGCGTCCAAGAGACCCAGTACTTC
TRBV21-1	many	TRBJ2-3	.	CASSNSRWGLAGVTDTQYF	TGTGCCAGCAGCAATTCGAGGTGGGGTCTAGCGGGGGTCACAGATACGCAGTATTTT
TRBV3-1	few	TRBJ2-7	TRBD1	CASSLYAGGAGTYEQYF	TGTGCCAGCAGCCTCTACGCAGGGGGCGCGGGAACCTACGAGCAGTACTTC
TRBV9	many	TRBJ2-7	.	CASSVAARGPYEQYF	TGTGCCAGCAGCGTAGCTGCGCGGGGACCCTACGAGCAGTACTTC
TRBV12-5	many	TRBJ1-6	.	CASALNLQASSYNSPLHF	TGTGCTAGTGCCTTAAACTTACAGGCTAGCTCCTATAATTCACCCCTCCACTTT
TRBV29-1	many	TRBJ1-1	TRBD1	CSVGDRGRITEAFF	TGCAGCGTCGGTGACAGGGGGCGCATCACTGAAGCTTTCTTT
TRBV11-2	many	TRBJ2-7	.	CASRELSYEQYF	TGTGCCAGCAGGGAACTGTCCTACGAGCAGTACTTC
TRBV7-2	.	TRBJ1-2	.	CASSLEGLLGGYTF	TGTGCCAGCAGCTTGGAGGGACTACTAGGTGGCTACACCTTC
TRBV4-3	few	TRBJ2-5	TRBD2	CASSLRTSGEYQETQYF	TGCGCCAGCAGCCTTCGGACTAGCGGGGAGTACCAAGAGACCCAGTACTTC
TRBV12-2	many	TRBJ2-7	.	CASRLGANTYEQYF	TGTGCAAGTCGCTTAGGGGCAAACACCTACGAGCAGTACTTC
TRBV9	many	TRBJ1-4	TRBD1	CASSVRGGLDEKLFF	TGTGCCAGCAGCGTCAGGGGGGGTTTGGATGAAAAACTGTTTTTT
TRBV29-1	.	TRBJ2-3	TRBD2	CSADGLAGFTDTQYF	TGCAGCGCCGATGGACTAGCGGGATTCACAGATACGCAGTATTTT
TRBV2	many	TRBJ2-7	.	CASSDPPRDGGYEQYF	TGTGCCAGCAGTGACCCTCCCCGGGACGGAGGCTACGAGCAGTACTTC
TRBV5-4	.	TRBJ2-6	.	CASSPRSPASGANVLTF	TGTGCCAGCAGCCCCCGAAGCCCAGCCTCTGGGGCCAACGTCCTGACTTTC
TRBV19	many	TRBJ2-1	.	CASSIALEHNEQFF	TGTGCCAGTAGTATAGCACTAGAGCACAATGAGCAGTTCTTC
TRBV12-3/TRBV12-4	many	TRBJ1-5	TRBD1	CASSLGATGMAQHF	TGTGCCAGCAGTTTAGGAGCGACAGGGATGGCCCAGCATTTT